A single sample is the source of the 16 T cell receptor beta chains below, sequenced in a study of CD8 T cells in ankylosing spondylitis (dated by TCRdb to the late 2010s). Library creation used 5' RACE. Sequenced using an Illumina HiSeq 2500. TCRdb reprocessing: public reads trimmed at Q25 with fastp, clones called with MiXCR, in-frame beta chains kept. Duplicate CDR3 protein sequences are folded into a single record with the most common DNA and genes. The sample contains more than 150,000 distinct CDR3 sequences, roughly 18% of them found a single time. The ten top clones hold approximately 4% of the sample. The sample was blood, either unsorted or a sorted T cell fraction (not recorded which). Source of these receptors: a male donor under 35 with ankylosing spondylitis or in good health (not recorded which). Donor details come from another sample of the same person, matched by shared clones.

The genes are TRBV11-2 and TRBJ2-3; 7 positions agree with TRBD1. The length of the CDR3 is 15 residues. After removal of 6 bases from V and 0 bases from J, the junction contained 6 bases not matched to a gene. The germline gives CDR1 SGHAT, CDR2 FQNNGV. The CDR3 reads CASRDRQGSTDTQYF. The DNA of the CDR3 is TGTGCCAGCAGGGACCGACAGGGAAGCACAGATACGCAGTATTTT.

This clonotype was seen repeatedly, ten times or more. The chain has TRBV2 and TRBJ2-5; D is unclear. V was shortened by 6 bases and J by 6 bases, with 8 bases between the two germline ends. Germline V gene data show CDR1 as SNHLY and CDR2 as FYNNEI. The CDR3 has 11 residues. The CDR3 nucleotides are TGTGCCAGCAGCCCGAGTCAGACCCAGTACTTC. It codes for CASSPSQTQYF.

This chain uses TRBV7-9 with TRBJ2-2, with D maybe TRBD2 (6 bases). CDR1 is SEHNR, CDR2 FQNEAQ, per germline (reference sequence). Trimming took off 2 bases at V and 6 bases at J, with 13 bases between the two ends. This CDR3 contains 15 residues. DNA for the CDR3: TGTGCCAGCAGCTTAACGGGAGCCAACGCCGGGGAGCTGTTTTTT. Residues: CASSLTGANAGELFF.

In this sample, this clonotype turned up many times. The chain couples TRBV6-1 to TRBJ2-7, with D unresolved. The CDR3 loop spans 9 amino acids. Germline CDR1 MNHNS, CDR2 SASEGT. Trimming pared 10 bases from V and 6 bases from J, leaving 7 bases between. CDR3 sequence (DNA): TGTGCCACCCATCGCGAGCAGTACTTC. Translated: CATHREQYF.

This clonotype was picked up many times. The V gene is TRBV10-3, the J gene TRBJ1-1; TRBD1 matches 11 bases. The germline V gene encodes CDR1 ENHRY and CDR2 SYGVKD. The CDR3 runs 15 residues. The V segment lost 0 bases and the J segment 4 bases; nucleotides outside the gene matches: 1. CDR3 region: CAISESGTGGTEAFF. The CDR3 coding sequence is TGTGCCATCAGTGAGTCGGGGACAGGGGGCACTGAAGCTTTCTTT.

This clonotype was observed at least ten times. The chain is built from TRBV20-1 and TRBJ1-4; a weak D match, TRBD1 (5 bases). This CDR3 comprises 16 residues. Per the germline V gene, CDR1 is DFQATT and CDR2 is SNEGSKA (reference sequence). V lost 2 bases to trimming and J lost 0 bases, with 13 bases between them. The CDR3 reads CSARPGGYATNEKLFF. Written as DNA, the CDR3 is TGCAGTGCTAGACCGGGGGGATACGCAACTAATGAAAAACTGTTTTTT.

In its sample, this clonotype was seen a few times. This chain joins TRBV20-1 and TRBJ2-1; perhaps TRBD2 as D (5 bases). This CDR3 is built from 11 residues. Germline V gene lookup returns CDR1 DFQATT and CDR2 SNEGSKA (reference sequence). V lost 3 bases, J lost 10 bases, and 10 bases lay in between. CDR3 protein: CSASDSGEQFF. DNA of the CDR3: TGCAGTGCTAGTGATTCGGGGGAGCAGTTCTTC.

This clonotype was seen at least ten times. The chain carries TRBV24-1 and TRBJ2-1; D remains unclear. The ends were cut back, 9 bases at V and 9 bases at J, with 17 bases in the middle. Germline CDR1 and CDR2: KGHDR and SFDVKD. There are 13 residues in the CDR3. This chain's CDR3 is CATESPTTGEQFF. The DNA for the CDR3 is TGTGCCACCGAGAGCCCCACTACTGGTGAGCAGTTCTTC.

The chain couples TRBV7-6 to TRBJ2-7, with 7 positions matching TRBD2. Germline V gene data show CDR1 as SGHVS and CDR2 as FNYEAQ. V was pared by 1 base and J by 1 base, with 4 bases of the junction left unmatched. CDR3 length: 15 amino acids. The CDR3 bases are TGTGCCAGCAGCTTAGTCGGGGGAGGGTCCTACGAGCAGTACTTC. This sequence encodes CASSLVGGGSYEQYF.

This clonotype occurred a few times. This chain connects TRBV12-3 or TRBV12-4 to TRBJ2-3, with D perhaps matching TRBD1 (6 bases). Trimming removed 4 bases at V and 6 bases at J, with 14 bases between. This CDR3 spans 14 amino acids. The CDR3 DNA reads TGTGCCAGCAGTTCTCTACAGGGATCTGATACGCAGTATTTT. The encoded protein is CASSSLQGSDTQYF.

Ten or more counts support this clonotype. Here the CDR3 DNA reads TGTGCCAGCAGCTTGTACAACCCCTACGAGCAGTACTTC. As protein: CASSLYNPYEQYF. The gene calls are TRBV11-1 and TRBJ2-7; D is unresolved. With 3 bases removed from V and 2 bases from J, the gap between germline ends came to 8 bases. The CDR3 contains 13 residues. Looked up from germline, CDR1 is SGHAT and CDR2 is FQDESV (reference sequence).

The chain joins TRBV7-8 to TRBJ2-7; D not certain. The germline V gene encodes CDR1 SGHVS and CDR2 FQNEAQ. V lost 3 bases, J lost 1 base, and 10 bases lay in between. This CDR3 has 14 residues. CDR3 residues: CASSFTGLSYEQYF. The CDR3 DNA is TGTGCCAGCAGCTTTACCGGGCTGTCCTACGAGCAGTACTTC.

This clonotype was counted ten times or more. CDR3 DNA sequence: TGTGCCAGCAGCAGGCGGGAACCCTACGAGCAGTACTTC. It encodes CASSRREPYEQYF. The genes are TRBV7-2 and TRBJ2-7; a possible D gene is TRBD2 (6 bases). Germline loops: CDR1 SGHTA, CDR2 FQGNSA. CDR3 length equals 13 residues. Trimming left V 5 bases short and J 2 bases short, with 10 bases between. The full variable domain, completed using reference TRBV7-2 and TRBJ2-7, is GAGVSQSPSNKVTEKGKDVELRCDPISGHTALYWYRQSLGQGLEFLIYFQGNSAPDKSGLPSDRFSAERTGGSVSTLTIQRTQQEDSAVYLCASSRREPYEQYFGPGTRLTVT.

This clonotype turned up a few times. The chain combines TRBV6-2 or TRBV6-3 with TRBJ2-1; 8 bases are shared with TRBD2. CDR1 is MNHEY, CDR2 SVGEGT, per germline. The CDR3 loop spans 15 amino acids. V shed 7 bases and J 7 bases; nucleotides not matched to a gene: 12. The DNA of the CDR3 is TGTGCCAGCAATCTACCGGGAGGGCCGCTGAATGAGCAGTTCTTC. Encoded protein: CASNLPGGPLNEQFF.

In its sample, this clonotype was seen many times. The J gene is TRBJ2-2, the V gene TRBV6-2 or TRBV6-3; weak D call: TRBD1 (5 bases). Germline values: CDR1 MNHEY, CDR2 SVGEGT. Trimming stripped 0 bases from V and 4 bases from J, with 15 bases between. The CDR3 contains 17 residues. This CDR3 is CASSYSPPRTPTGELFF. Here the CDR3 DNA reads TGTGCCAGCAGTTACTCCCCCCCCCGGACACCCACCGGGGAGCTGTTTTTT.

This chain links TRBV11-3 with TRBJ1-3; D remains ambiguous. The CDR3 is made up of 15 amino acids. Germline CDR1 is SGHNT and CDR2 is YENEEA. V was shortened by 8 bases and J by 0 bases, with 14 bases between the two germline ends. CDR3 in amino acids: CASSSSFYSGNTIYF. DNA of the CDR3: TGTGCCAGCTCGTCGTCATTCTACTCTGGAAACACCATATATTTT.